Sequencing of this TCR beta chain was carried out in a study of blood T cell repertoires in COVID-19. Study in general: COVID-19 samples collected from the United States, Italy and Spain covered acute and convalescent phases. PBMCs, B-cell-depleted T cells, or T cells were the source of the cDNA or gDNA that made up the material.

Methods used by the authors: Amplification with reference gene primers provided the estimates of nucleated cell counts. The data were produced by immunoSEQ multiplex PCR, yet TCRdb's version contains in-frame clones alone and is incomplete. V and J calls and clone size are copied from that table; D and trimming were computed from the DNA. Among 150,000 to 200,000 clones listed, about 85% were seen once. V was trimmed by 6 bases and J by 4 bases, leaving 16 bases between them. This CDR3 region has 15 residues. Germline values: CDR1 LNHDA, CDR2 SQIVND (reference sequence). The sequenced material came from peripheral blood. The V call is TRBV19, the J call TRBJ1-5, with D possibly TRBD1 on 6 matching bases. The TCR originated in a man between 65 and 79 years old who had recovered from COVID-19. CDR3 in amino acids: CASRGTTWINQPQHF. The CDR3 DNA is TGTGCCAGTAGGGGGACAACGTGGATTAATCAGCCCCAGCATTTT.